A single sample gave rise to the 19 T cell receptor beta chains below, sequenced in a study of T cells in Graves' hyperthyroidism and ophthalmopathy. Amplified regions were TCR beta CDR3 sequences from RNA transcripts. With the HTBI primer set, the TCR CDR3 went through a first round of RT-PCR. Using its own MiXCR run on the multiplex PCR reads, TCRdb lists one record per CDR3 protein. The sample has more than 350,000 distinct CDR3 sequences, 14% to 15% seen once. Source material: blood. All receptors come from a woman aged 25 to 39 with Graves' hyperthyroidism.

This clonotype appeared many times. V usage is TRBV20-1 and J usage is TRBJ2-7; D assignment may be TRBD1 or TRBD2 (7 bases each). V lost 0 bases and J lost 3, with 15 bases in between. Germline V CDR1 and CDR2: DFQATT, SNEGSKA (reference sequence). There are 15 residues in the CDR3. The CDR3 loop is CSARDRGSGVYEQYF. The CDR3 DNA follows: TGCAGTGCTAGAGACAGGGGGAGCGGGGTCTACGAGCAGTACTTC.

This clonotype was counted at least ten times. V gene TRBV20-1 combines with J gene TRBJ2-1; weak D call: TRBD2 (6 bases). CDR1 and CDR2 (germline): DFQATT, SNEGSKA (reference sequence). Trimming cost V 6 bases and J 5 bases, with 20 bases left between them. The CDR3 extends over 15 amino acids. The CDR3 spells CSARDRREWDNEQFF. In nucleotides, the CDR3 is TGCAGTGCCCGGGACCGTCGGGAGTGGGACAATGAGCAGTTCTTC.

The chain couples TRBV28 to TRBJ2-5, with TRBD2 matching 13 bases. V dropped 3 bases and J dropped 8; count of bases not matched to a gene: 6. The CDR3 loop spans 15 amino acids. CDR1 is MDHEN, CDR2 SYDVKM, per germline. DNA for the CDR3: TGTGCCAGCAGTTTCGGGACTAGCGGGGAGGTCACCCAGTACTTC. This codes for CASSFGTSGEVTQYF.

There are a few counts of this clonotype. The chain employs TRBV7-2 and TRBJ2-1, with D perhaps assigned TRBD1 or TRBD2 (6 bases each). The CDR3 loop spans 14 amino acids. Trimming took 3 bases from V and 9 from J, leaving 15 bases between them. Germline CDR1 is SGHTA and CDR2 is FQGNSA. The CDR3 spells CASSFRGPGLEQFF. As DNA, the CDR3 is TGTGCCAGCAGCTTTCGGGGGCCCGGTCTTGAGCAGTTCTTC.

This clonotype appeared a few times. The chain recombines TRBV3-1 with TRBJ1-3, with D unclear. Germline V gene sequence: CDR1 LGHDT, CDR2 YNNKEL (reference sequence). The CDR3 spans 15 residues. The V end lost 4 bases, the J end lost 7 bases, and 17 bases lay between the germline ends. In DNA form, the CDR3 reads TGTGCCAGCAGCCCCCCCGGGGTTCTAAGGAACACCATATATTTT. Translated: CASSPPGVLRNTIYF.

This chain joins TRBV4-3 and TRBJ2-7; TRBD2 aligns across 7 bases. J lost 0 bases, V lost 2 bases, and 4 bases had no gene match. This CDR3 has 15 residues. Germline CDR1 is LGHNA and CDR2 is YSLEER. CDR3 in amino acids: CASSQPSGNSYEQYF. CDR3 coding DNA: TGCGCCAGCAGCCAACCTAGCGGAAACTCCTACGAGCAGTACTTC.

This clonotype was found many times. V gene TRBV24-1 combines with J gene TRBJ2-7; 8 nucleotides line up with TRBD2. Unmatched junction bases numbered 2, after V lost 5 bases and J lost 3 bases. Germline loops: CDR1 KGHDR, CDR2 SFDVKD. CDR3 length: 13 residues. In DNA, the CDR3 is TGTGCCACCAGTGTTGCGGGAGGCTACGAGCAGTACTTC. Translated: CATSVAGGYEQYF.

The chain is built from TRBV6-5 and TRBJ2-7; tentatively, D is TRBD1 (6 bases). Trimming cost V 2 bases and J 2 bases, with 7 bases left between them. CDR1 and CDR2 from the germline V gene are MNHEY and SVGAGI. The CDR3 length is 13 residues. CDR3 nucleotides: TGTGCCAGCAGTTACGGGGACACCTACGAGCAGTACTTC. Translation: CASSYGDTYEQYF.

The chain uses TRBV20-1 and TRBJ2-7; possibly TRBD2 for D (5 bases). Deletions cut 2 bases from V and 5 bases from J, with 19 bases between. Germline loops: CDR1 DFQATT, CDR2 SNEGSKA (reference sequence). The CDR3 is 15 residues long. CDR3 nucleotides: TGCAGTGCTAGATTAACCCGGACTGCGTCGAACGAGCAGTACTTC. Encoded protein: CSARLTRTASNEQYF.

This clonotype was counted many times. The chain carries TRBV6-1 and TRBJ2-1, with D possibly being TRBD1 (6 bases). Germline V gene data show CDR1 as MNHNS and CDR2 as SASEGT. With 6 bases removed from V and 3 bases from J, the gap between germline ends came to 12 bases. This CDR3 has 14 residues. CDR3 DNA sequence: TGTGCCAGCAGGTCCGGACAGCGCTACAATGAGCAGTTCTTC. It codes for CASRSGQRYNEQFF.

About this clonotype: One end of the junction is discordant with germline, which a read error may explain. V and J are TRBV19 and TRBJ2-1; TRBD2 matches at 11 bases. The CDR3 totals 16 residues. CDR1 is LNHDA and CDR2 is SQIVND in the germline V gene (reference sequence). CDR3 sequence reads: CASSPATSGIGNEQLF. The CDR3, as DNA: TGTGCCAGTAGTCCAGCGACTAGCGGGATCGGCAATGAGCAGCTCTTC.

This clonotype was recorded a few times. This rearrangement joins TRBV20-1 to TRBJ2-5, with D maybe TRBD2 (5 bases). Germline V gene data show CDR1 as DFQATT and CDR2 as SNEGSKA (reference sequence). V was clipped by 4 bases and J by 8 bases, with 8 bases between them. This CDR3 has 10 residues. CDR3 sequence: CSANGLTQYF. The CDR3, as DNA: TGCAGTGCTAATGGACTTACCCAGTACTTC.

The chain combines TRBV28 with TRBJ2-3; 9 nucleotides align to TRBD1. V trimming: 3 bases; J trimming: 3 bases; junction bases outside the gene matches: 7. The CDR3 runs 16 residues. Germline lookup yields CDR1 MDHEN and CDR2 SYDVKM. CDR3 nucleotide sequence: TGTGCCAGCAGTTTGGCCGGGACAGGGTGGACAGATACGCAGTATTTT. This gives the protein CASSLAGTGWTDTQYF.

This clonotype was observed a few times. This chain joins TRBV18 and TRBJ2-1; perhaps TRBD1 as D (7 bases). CDR1 and CDR2 from the germline V gene are KGHSH and LQKENI. Trimming cost V 6 bases and J 3 bases, with 21 bases left between them. The CDR3 runs to 17 residues. DNA of the CDR3: TGTGCCAGCTCGCTATACGGAGGGGGCGGGAACTACAATGAGCAGTTCTTC. Protein product: CASSLYGGGGNYNEQFF.

The rearrangement joins TRBV20-1 to TRBJ2-7; D is uncertain. CDR1 is DFQATT and CDR2 is SNEGSKA in the germline V gene (reference sequence). V dropped 0 bases and J dropped 3 bases, with 9 bases sitting between them. The CDR3 covers 13 residues. CDR3 DNA sequence: TGCAGTGCTAGAGATACTAACGTCTACGAGCAGTACTTC. Its protein is CSARDTNVYEQYF.

This clonotype was counted ten times or more. The chain uses TRBV3-1 and TRBJ2-1; D call uncertain. CDR1 LGHDT and CDR2 YNNKEL come from the germline V gene (reference sequence). This CDR3 contains 14 residues. Trimming stripped 0 bases from V and 9 bases from J, with 12 bases between. CDR3 amino acids: CASSQEGARIEQFF. DNA of the CDR3: TGTGCCAGCAGCCAAGAAGGTGCTCGGATTGAGCAGTTCTTC.

Only a few counts were recorded for this clonotype. Since a much larger clone is just one base distant, this may be a read error. The gene calls are TRBV2 and TRBJ2-3, with TRBD2 matching 9 bases. Germline CDR1 and CDR2: SNHLY and FYNNEI. V lost 6 bases, J lost 9 bases, and 10 bases stayed unmatched. CDR3 length: 14 amino acids. CDR3 region: CASRGTSRRPTQYF. CDR3 coding DNA: TGTGCCAGCAGGGGGACTAGCAGACGGCCCACGCAGTATTTT. Full variable domain (outside the CDR3, taken from reference TRBV2 and TRBJ2-3): EPEVTQTPSHQVTQMGQEVILRCVPISNHLYFYWYRQILGQKVEFLVSFYNNEISEKSEIFDDQFSVERPDGSNFTLKIRSTKLEDSAMYFCASRGTSRRPTQYFGPGTRLTVL.

This clonotype was observed at least ten times. The chain recombines TRBV2 with TRBJ2-3, with D maybe TRBD2 (5 bases). This CDR3 has 14 residues. V lost 7 bases, J lost 1 base, and 12 bases lay in between. The V gene's germline CDR1 is SNHLY and CDR2 FYNNEI. Written as DNA, the CDR3 is TGTGCCAGCAACGGCGGGTGGGGCACAGATACGCAGTATTTT. This codes for CASNGGWGTDTQYF.

This clonotype was counted between two and nine times. The J gene is TRBJ1-2, the V gene TRBV12-3 or TRBV12-4; no clear D. Trimming shortened V by 3 bases and J by 6 bases, and 11 bases separated the two germline ends. The length of the CDR3 is 13 residues. CDR3 sequence (DNA): TGTGCCAGCAGTTTTCCCGCATTGGATGGCTACACCTTC. It is translated as CASSFPALDGYTF.